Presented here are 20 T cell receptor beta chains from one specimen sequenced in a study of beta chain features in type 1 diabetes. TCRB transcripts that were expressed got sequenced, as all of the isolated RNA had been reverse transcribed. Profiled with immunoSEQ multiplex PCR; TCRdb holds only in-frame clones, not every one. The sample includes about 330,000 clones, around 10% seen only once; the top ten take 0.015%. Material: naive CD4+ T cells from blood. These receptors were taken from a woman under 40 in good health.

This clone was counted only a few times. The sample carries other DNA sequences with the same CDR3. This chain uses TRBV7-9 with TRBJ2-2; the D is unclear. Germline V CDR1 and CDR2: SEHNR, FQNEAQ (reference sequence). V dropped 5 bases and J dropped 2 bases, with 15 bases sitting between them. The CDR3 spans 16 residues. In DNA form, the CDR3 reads TGTGCCAGCAGCCCCGGTGTACTTCGCAACACCGGGGAGCTGTTTTTT. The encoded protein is CASSPGVLRNTGELFF.

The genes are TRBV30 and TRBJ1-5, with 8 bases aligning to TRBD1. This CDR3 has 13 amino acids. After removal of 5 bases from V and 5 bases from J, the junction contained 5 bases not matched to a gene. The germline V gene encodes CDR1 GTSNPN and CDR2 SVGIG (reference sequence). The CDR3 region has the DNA TGTGCCTGGGACAGGGGAGGTGATCAGCCCCAGCATTTT. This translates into CAWDRGGDQPQHF.

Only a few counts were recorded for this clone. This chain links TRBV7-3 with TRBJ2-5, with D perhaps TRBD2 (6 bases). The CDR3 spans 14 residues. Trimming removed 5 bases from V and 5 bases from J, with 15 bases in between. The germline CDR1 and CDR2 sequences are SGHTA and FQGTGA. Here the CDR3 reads CASSRDSRGETQYF. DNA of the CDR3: TGTGCCAGCAGCCGGGACTCCCGAGGGGAGACCCAGTACTTC.

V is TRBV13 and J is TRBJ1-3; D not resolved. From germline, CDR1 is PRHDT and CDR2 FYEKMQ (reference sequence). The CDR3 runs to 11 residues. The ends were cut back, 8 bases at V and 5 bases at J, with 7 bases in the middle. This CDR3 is CASRLRNTIYF. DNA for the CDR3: TGTGCCAGCCGGTTGCGAAACACCATATATTTT.

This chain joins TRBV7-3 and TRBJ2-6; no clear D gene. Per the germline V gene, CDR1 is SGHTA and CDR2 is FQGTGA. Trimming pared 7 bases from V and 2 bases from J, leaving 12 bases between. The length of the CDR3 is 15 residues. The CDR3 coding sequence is TGTGCCAGCAAGCTTCAGGCTACTGGGGCCAACGTCCTGACTTTC. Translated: CASKLQATGANVLTF.

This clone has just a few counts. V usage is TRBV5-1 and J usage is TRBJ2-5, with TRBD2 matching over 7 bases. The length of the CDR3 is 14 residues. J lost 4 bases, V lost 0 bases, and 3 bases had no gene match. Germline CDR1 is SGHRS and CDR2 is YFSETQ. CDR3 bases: TGCGCCAGCAGCTTGGGGGTAGCGGGAGAGACCCAGTACTTC. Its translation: CASSLGVAGETQYF. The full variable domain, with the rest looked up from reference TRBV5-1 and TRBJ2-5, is KAGVTQTPRYLIKTRGQQVTLSCSPISGHRSVSWYQQTPGQGLQFLFEYFSETQRNKGNFPGRFSGRQFSNSRSEMNVSTLELGDSALYLCASSLGVAGETQYFGPGTRLLVL.

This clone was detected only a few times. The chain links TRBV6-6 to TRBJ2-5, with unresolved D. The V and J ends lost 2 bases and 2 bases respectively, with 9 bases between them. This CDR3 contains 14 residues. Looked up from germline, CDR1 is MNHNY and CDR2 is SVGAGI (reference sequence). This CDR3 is CASSYMSEQETQYF. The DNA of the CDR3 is TGTGCCAGCAGTTACATGTCCGAGCAAGAGACCCAGTACTTC.

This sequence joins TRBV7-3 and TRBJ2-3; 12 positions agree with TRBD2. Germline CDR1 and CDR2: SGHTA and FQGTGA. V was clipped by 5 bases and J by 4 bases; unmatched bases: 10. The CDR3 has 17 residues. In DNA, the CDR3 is TGTGCCAGCAGCCGAACGACTAGCGGGAGTTGGCCAGATACGCAGTATTTT. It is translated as CASSRTTSGSWPDTQYF.

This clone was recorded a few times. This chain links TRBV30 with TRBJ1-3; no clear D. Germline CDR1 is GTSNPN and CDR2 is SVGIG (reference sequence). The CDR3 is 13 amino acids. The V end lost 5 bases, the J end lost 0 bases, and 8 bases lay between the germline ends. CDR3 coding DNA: TGTGCCTGGCATGCGCACTCTGGAAACACCATATATTTT. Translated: CAWHAHSGNTIYF.

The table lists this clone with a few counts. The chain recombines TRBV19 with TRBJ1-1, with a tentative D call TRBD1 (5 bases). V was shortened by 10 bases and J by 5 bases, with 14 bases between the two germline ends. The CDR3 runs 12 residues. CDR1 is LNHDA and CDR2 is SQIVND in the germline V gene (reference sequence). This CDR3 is CATLKGRTEAFF. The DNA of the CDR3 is TGTGCCACTCTGAAGGGGAGGACTGAAGCTTTCTTT.

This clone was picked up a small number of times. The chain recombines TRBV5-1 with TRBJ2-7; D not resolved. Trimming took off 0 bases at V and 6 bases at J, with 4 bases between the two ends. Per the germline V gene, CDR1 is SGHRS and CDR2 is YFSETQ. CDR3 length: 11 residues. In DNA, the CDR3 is TGCGCCAGCAGCTTGGACAGCGAGCAGTACTTC. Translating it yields CASSLDSEQYF.

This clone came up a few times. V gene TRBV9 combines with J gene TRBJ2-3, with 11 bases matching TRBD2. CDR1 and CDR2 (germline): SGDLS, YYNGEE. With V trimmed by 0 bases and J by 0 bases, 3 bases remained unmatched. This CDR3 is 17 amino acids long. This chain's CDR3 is CASSVGRTSGSTDTQYF. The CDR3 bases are TGTGCCAGCAGCGTAGGTCGGACTAGCGGGAGCACAGATACGCAGTATTTT.

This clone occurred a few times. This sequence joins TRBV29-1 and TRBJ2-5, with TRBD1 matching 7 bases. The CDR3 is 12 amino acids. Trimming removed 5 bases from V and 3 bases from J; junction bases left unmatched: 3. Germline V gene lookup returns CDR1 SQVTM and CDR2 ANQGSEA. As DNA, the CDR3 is TGCAGCGTTACCGGGACAGAAGAGACCCAGTACTTC. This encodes CSVTGTEETQYF.

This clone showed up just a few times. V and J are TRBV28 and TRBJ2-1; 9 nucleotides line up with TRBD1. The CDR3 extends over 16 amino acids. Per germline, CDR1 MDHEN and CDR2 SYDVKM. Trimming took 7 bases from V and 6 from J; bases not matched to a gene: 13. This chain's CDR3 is CASISGEDRGGNEQFF. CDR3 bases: TGTGCCAGCATATCAGGGGAAGACAGGGGGGGCAATGAGCAGTTCTTC.

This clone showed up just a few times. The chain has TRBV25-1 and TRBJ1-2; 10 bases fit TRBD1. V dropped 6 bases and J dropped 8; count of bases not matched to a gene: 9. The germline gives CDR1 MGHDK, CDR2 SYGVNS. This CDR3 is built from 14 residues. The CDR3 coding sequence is TGTGCCAGCAGGGACAGGGGGAGTTCGTGGGGCTACACCTTC. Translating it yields CASRDRGSSWGYTF.

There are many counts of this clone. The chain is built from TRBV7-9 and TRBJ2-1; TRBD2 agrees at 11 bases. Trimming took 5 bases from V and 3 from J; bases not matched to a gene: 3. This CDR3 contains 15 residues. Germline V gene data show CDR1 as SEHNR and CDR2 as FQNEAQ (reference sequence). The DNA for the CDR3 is TGTGCCAGCAGCCCCGGGACTAGCGGCTACAATGAGCAGTTCTTC. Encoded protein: CASSPGTSGYNEQFF.

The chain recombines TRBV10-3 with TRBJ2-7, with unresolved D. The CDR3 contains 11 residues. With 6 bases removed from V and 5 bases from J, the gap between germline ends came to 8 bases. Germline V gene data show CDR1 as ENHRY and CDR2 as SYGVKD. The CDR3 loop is CAISLNDEQYF. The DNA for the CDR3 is TGTGCCATCAGCCTAAACGACGAGCAGTACTTC.

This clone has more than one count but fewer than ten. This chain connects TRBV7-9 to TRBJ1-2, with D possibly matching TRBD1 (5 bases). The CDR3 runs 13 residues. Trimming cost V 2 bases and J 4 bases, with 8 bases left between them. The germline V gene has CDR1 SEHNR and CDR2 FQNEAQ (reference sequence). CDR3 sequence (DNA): TGTGCCAGCAGCTTACAGGGAGGCTATGGCTACACCTTC. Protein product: CASSLQGGYGYTF.

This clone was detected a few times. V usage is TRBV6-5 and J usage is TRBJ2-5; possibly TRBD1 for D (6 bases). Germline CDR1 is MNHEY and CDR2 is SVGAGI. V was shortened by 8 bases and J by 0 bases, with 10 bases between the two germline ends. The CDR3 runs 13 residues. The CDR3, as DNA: TGTGCCAGCCGGCGGACAGACCAAGAGACCCAGTACTTC. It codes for CASRRTDQETQYF.

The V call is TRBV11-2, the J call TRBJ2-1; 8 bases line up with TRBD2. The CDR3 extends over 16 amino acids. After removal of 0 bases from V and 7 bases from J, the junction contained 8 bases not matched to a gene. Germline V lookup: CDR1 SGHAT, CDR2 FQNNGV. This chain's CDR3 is CASSLDRAGGRNEQFF. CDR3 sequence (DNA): TGTGCCAGCAGCTTAGATAGGGCAGGCGGGAGGAATGAGCAGTTCTTC.